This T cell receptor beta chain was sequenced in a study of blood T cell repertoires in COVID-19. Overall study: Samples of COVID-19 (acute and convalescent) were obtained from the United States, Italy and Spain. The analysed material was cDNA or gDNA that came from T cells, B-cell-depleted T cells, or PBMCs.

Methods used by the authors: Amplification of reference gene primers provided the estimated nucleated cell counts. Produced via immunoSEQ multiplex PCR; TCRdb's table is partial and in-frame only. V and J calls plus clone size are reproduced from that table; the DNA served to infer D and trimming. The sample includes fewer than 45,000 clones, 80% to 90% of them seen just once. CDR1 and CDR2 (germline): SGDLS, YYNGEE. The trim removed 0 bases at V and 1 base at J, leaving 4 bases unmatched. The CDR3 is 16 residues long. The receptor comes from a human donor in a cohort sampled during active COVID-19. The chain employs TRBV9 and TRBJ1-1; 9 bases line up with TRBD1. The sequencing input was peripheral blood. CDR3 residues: CASSVEGQGPNTEAFF. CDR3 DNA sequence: TGTGCCAGCAGCGTAGAGGGACAGGGACCGAACACTGAAGCTTTCTTT.